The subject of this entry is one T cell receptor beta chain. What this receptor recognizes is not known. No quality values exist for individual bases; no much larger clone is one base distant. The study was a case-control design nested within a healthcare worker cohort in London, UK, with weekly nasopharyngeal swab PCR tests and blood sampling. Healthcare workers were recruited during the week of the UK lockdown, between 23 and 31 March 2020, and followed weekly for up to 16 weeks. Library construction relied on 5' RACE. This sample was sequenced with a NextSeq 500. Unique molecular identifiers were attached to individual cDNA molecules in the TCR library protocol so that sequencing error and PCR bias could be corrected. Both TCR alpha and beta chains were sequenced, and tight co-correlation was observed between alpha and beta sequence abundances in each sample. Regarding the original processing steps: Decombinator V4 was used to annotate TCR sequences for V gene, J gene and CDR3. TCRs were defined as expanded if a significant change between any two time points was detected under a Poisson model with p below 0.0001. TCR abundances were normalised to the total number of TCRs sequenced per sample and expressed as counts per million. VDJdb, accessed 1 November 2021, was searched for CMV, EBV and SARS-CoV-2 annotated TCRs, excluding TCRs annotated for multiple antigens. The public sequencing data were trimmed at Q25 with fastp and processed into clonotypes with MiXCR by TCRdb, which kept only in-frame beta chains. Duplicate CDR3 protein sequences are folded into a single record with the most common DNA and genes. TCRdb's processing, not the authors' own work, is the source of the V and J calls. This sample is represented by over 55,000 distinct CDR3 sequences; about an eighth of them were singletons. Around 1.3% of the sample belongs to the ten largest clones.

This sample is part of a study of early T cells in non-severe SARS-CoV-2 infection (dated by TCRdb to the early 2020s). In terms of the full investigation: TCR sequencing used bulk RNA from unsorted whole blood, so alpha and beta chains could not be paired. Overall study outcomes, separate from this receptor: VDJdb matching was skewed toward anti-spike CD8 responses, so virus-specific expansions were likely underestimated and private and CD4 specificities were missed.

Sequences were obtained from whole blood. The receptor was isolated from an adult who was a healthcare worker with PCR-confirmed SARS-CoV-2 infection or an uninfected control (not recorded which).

CDR3 loop: CASGLVLRDRIGNTEAFF. The bases are TGTGCTAGTGGTTTGGTATTAAGGGACAGAATCGGGAACACTGAAGCTTTCTTT. The chain joins TRBV12-5 to TRBJ1-1, with 7 junctional bases fitting TRBD1. V loses 0 bases at its end and J loses 1 base; junction bases beyond the gene matches: 11. The CDR1 and CDR2 encoded by the germline V gene are LGHNT and FRNRAP. There are 18 amino acids in the CDR3, from cysteine to phenylalanine inclusive. Kept here is only the CDR3 DNA, which spans 54 bases and is read in frame from base 1.